The subject of this entry is one T cell receptor (beta chain). Its antigen is currently not known. Within one base of it there is no much larger clone, and no base qualities were kept. This sample was taken from a study of T cells in placental villitis. For the wider study: To test an allograft-versus-infection hypothesis, the study compared placental TCR-beta repertoires across three groups: villitis of unknown etiology, unaffected controls matched for gestational age, and infectious villitis.

Amplification of TCR-beta CDR3 regions from genomic DNA was performed with the immunoSEQ v4 bias-controlled multiplex PCR assay, which was run blinded to group allocation. To estimate the quantities of nucleated cells and T cells in each sample, reference gene primers were included together with the TCR-beta primers. Sequencing of the libraries was performed on an Illumina MiSeq with a 100-cycle paired-end protocol. Per the source publication's procedure: Diversity and richness were calculated in immunoSEQ Analyzer software; richness by iChao1, clonality based on Pielou evenness and Shannon diversity (0-1, higher means less diverse). CDR3 amino acid sequences together with their V/J genes were searched in VDJdb for CMV, EBV and influenza A specificities using confidence 3 and substitution 2. TCR-beta amino acid clonotype overlap between villitis of unknown etiology, infectious villitis and control repertoires was assessed with the Morisita-Horn index. As stored in TCRdb, this immuneACCESS dataset retains in-frame rearrangements with V and J assigned. A fraction of the clones does not appear; measured against another copy, unresolved V genes explain less than half of the discrepancy, and the remainder lacks a known reason. The D gene and trimming were derived from the DNA, and the V and J assignments and clone size from that table. Counted in this sample were some 6,500 clones; over 75% of them appeared once. Together, the top ten hold around 9% of the sample.

Study-level results and caveats: Sequencing bulk tissue made it impossible to distinguish helper, regulatory or cytotoxic T cells or to tell maternal from fetal T cells, and the approach excluded gamma-delta receptors. CMV-specific clone frequencies were higher in infectious CMV cases than in villitis of unknown etiology (about 0.0099 vs 0.0011), and the villitis of unknown etiology frequencies did not differ from those of controls. Paraffin blocks contained small amounts of decidua, so some captured T cells, especially in controls, may have been decidual rather than villous infiltrates.

The germline V and J ends show losses of 2 bases and 0 bases respectively, and no gene match explains 3 bases of the junction. The CDR3 starts with the cysteine, ends with the phenylalanine, and has 15 residues. Only the CDR3 DNA is retained, 45 bases long and in frame from the first base. CDR1 and CDR2, per the germline V gene, are SGHDT and YYEEEE. The five infectious villitis placentae, four with confirmed cytomegalovirus and one with Toxoplasma gondii, were included without being matched to the other groups. In the infectious villitis group, the mothers were found to be younger and to have smaller fetuses, and preterm delivery or intrauterine demise was recorded in two cases. Placentae were collected after delivery and examined grossly and histologically before archival tissue was selected. Five 10-micron scrolls were cut from each FFPE block, and DNA was then isolated using the AllPrep DNA/RNA FFPE Tissue kit. DNA concentration and purity were evaluated by NanoDrop, whereas RNA quality was assessed on a Bioanalyzer.

In this chain, TRBV5-6 is recombined with TRBJ2-3; 7 of the junction bases match TRBD1. The sample comprised placental tissue containing maternal and fetal cells. This TCR was sampled from a human patient with infectious villitis; the placental T cells may come from both mother and fetus. Here is the DNA: TGTGCCAGCAGCTTCCTCAGGGGGAGCACAGATACGCAGTATTTT. This sequence encodes CASSFLRGSTDTQYF. The variable domain in full, with residues beyond the CDR3 obtained from the reference TRBV5-6 and TRBJ2-3 genes, is DAGVTQSPTHLIKTRGQQVTLRCSPKSGHDTVSWYQQALGQGPQFIFQYYEEEERQRGNFPDRFSGHQFPNYSSELNVNALLLGDSALYLCASSFLRGSTDTQYFGPGTRLTVL.